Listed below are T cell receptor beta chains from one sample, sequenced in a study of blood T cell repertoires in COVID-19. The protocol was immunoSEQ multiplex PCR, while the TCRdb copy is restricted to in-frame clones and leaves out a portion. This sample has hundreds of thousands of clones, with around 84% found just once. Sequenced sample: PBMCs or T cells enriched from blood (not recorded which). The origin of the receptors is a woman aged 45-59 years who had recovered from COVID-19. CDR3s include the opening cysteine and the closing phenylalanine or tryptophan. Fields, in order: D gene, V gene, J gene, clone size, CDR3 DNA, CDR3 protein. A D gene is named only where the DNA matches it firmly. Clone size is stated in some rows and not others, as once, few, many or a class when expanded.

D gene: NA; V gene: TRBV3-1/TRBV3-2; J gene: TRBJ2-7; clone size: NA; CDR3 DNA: TGTGCCAGCAGCCAATACTACGAGCAGTACTTC; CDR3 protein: CASSQYYEQYF
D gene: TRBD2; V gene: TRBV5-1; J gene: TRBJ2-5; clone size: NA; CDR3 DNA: TGCGCCAGCAGCTTGGCGGGAGGGCGCCAAGAGACCCAGTACTTC; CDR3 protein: CASSLAGGRQETQYF
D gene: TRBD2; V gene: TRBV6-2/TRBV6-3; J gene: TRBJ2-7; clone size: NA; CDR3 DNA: TGTGCCAGCAGTTATTCCTTACTAGCGGGACTGTACGAGCAGTACTTC; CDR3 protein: CASSYSLLAGLYEQYF
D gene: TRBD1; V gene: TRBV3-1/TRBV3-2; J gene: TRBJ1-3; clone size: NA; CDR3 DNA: TGTGCCAGCAGCCGCCACACGGACAGGGTGAACACCATATATTTT; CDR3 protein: CASSRHTDRVNTIYF
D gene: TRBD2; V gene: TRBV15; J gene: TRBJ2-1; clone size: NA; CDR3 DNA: TGTGCCACCAGCAGAGATCCTAGCGGGGCTAGCTCCTACAATGAGCAGTTCTTC; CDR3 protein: CATSRDPSGASSYNEQFF
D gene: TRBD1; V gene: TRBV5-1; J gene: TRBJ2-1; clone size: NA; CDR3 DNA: TGCGCCAGCAGCTTGGCCGACAGGGGGCCTGGTAATGAGCAGTTCTTC; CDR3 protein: CASSLADRGPGNEQFF
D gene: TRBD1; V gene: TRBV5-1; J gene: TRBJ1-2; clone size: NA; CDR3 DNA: TGCGCCAGCACCGGCGGACAGGAGGACTATGGCTACACCTTC; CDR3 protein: CASTGGQEDYGYTF
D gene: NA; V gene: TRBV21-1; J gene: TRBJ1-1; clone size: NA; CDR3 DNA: TGTGCCAGCAGCAAACGGGAGACAGGGAACGGACGGACTGAAGCTTTCTTT; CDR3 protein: CASSKRETGNGRTEAFF
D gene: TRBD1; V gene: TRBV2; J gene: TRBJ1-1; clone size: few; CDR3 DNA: TGTGCCAGCAACCCTACCGGGACAGCTACTGAAGCTTTCTTT; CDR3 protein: CASNPTGTATEAFF
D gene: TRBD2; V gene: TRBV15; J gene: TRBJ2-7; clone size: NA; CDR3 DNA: TGTGCCACCAGCAGAGGACTAGCGGGAGACAGCGAGCAGTACTTC; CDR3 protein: CATSRGLAGDSEQYF
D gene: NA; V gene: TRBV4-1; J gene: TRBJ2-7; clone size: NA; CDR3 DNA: TGCGCCAGCAGCCAAACGGGACTTGTCTACGAGCAGTACTTC; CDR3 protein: CASSQTGLVYEQYF
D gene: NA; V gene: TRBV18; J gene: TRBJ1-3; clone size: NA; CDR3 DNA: TGTGCCAGCTCACTAGGGACACCTGACTCTGGAAACACCATATATTTT; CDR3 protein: CASSLGTPDSGNTIYF
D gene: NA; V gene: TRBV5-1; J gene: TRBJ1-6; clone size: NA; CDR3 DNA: TGCGCCAGCAGCTTGGCTGGCAACGAACGTTCACCCCTCCACTTT; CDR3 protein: CASSLAGNERSPLHF
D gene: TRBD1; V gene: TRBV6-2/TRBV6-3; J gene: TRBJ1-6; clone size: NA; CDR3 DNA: TGTGCCAGCAGTTTAACAGGGGTTACCCTCCACTTT; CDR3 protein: CASSLTGVTLHF
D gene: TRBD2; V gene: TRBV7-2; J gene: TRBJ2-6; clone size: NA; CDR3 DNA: TGTGCCAGCAGCTCCGGACTAGCGGGAGGGCCTGGGGCCAACGTCCTGACTTTC; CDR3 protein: CASSSGLAGGPGANVLTF
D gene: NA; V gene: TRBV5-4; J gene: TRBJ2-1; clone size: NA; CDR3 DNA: TGTGCCAGCTCCAACCGGGAGAGCTACAATGAGCAGTTCTTC; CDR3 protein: CASSNRESYNEQFF
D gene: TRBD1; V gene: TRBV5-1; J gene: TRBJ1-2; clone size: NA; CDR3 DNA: TGCGCCAGCAGCTTGTCTCAGGGACAGGGTGGTGGCTACACCTTC; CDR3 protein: CASSLSQGQGGGYTF
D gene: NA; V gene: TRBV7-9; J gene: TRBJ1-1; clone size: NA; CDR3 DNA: TGTGCCAGCAGCTTAGTCCGATTAGACCACAGTTCAGCTTTCTTT; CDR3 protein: CASSLVRLDHSSAFF
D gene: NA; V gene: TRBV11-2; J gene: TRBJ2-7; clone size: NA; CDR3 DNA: TGTGCCAGCAGCTTAGAAATTAACTCCTACGAGCAGTACTTC; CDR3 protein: CASSLEINSYEQYF
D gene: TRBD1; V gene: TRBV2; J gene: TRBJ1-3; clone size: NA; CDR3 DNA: TGTGCCAGCAGGACCGGACAGGGGACCGGAAACACCATATATTTT; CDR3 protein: CASRTGQGTGNTIYF
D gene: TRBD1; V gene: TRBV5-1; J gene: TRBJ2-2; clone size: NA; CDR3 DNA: TGCGCCAGCAGCCTACGGGACAGGGTCGCCGGGGAGCTGTTTTTT; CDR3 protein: CASSLRDRVAGELFF
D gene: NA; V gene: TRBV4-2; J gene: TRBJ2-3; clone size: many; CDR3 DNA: TGTGCCAGCACCTCAGATGCCGGAGCTGGAGATACGCAGTATTTT; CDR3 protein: CASTSDAGAGDTQYF
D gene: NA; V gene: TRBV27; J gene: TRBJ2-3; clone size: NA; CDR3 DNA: TGTGCCAGCAGTTTAAGAGCTGCCGGGGATACGCAGTATTTT; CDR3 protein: CASSLRAAGDTQYF
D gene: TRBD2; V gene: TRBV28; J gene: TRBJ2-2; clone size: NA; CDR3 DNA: TGTGCCAGCAGCCCGAGGATGGCCGGGACTAGCTTGACCGGGGAGCTGTTTTTT; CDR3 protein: CASSPRMAGTSLTGELFF
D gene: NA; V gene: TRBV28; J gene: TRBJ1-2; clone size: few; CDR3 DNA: TGTGCCAGCAGTTTATTAGTAGCGCTCTATGGCTACACCTTC; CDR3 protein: CASSLLVALYGYTF
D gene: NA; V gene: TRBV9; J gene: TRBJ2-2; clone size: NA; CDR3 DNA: TGTGCCAGCAGCTCGGGGACATCAGCGAACACCGGGGAGCTGTTTTTT; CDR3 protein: CASSSGTSANTGELFF
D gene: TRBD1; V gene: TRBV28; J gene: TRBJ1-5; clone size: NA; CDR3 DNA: TGTGCCAGCAGTTTGACAGGGGGCCGAGGGCCCCAGCATTTT; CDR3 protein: CASSLTGGRGPQHF
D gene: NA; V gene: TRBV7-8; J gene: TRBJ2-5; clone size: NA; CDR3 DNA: TGTGCCAGCAGCTTAGATCCCGGCCAAGAGACCCAGTACTTC; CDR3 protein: CASSLDPGQETQYF
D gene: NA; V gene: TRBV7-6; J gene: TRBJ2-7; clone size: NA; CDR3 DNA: TGTGCCAGCAGTTGGAGGGATACAGGTCTTTCCTACGAGCAGTACTTC; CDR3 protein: CASSWRDTGLSYEQYF
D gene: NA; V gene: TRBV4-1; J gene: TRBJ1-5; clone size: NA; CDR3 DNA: TGCGCCAGCAGCCGAGTGAGAGGGTTTGGACAGCCCCAGCATTTT; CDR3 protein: CASSRVRGFGQPQHF
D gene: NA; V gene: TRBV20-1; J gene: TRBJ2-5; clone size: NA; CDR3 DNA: TGCAGTGCAGGGGTTCCAGAGACCCAGTACTTC; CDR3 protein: CSAGVPETQYF
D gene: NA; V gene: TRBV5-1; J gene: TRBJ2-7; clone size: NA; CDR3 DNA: TGCGCCAGCAGTCGGGGGACGAGCTCCTACGAGCAGTACTTC; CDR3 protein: CASSRGTSSYEQYF
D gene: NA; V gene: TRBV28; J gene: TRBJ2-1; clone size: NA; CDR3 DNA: TGTGCCAGCAGTTTAGCGGGAGTAGGGGGAAATGAGCAGTTCTTC; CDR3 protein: CASSLAGVGGNEQFF
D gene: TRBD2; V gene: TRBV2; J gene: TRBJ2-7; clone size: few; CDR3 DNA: TGTGCCAGCAGCGACCGACTAGCGGAACTCTACGAGCAGTACTTC; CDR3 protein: CASSDRLAELYEQYF
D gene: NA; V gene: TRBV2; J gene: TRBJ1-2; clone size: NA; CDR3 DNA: TGTGCCAGCAAAGTACCAGATAACTATGGCTACACCTTC; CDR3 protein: CASKVPDNYGYTF
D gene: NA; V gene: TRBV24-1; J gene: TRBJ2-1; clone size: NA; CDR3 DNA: TGTGCCACCAGTGACAACAATGAGCAGTTCTTC; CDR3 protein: CATSDNNEQFF
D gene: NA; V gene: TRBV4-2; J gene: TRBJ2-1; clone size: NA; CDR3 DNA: TGTGCCAGCAGACAGACAGGCCCTGGTGAGCAGTTCTTC; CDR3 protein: CASRQTGPGEQFF
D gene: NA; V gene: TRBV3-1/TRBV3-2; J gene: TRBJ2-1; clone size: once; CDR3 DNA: TGTGCCAGCAGCCTAGCGACGCGCATCTACAATGAGCAGTTCTTC; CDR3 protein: CASSLATRIYNEQFF
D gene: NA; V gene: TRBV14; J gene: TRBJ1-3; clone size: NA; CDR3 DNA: TGTGCCAGCAGGCTTAGCTCTGGAAACACCATATATTTT; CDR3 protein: CASRLSSGNTIYF
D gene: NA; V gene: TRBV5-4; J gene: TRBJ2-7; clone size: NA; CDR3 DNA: TGTGCCAGCAGCTTGGCCGCTAGCTACGAGCAGTACTTC; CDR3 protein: CASSLAASYEQYF
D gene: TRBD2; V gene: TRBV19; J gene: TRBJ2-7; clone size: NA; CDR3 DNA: TGTGCCAGTAGTTATCGACTAGCGGGTACCTACGAGCAGTACTTC; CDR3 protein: CASSYRLAGTYEQYF
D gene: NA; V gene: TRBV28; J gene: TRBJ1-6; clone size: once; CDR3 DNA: TGTGCCAGCAGTTTATCTCGGAATTCACCCCTCCACTTT; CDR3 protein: CASSLSRNSPLHF
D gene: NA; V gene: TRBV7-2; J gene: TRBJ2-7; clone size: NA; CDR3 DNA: TGTGCCAGCAGCTTACGGGTAGGAACCCACGAGCAGTACTTC; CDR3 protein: CASSLRVGTHEQYF
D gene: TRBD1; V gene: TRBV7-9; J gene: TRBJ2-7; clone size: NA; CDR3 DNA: TGTGCCGCTGGGGGACAGTCTTCCTACGAGCAGTACTTC; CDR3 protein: CAAGGQSSYEQYF
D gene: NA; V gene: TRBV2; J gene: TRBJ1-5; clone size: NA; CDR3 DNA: TGTGCCAGCAGAGGGGTTCGCAATCAGCCCCAGCATTTT; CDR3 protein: CASRGVRNQPQHF
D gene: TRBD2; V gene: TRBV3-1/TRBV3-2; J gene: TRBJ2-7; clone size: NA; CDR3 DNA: TGTGCCAGCAGCCATCGGACTAGCGGGAGCCACGAGCAGTACTTC; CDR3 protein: CASSHRTSGSHEQYF
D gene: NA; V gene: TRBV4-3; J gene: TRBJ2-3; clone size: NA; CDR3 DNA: TGCGCCAGCAGCCAAGATACGGGAACCACAGATACGCAGTATTTT; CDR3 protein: CASSQDTGTTDTQYF
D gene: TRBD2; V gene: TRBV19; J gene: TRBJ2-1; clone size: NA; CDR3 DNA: TGTGCCAGTAGTATGATCTTCTTAGTAAGGCGGGAGGCTGGGGGGGGACCATCCTACAATGAGCAGTTCTTC; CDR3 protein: CASSMIFLVRREAGGGPSYNEQFF
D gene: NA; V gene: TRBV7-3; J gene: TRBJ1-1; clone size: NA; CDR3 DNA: TGTGCCAGCAGCGTTACAAGGAACACTGAAGCTTTCTTT; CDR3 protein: CASSVTRNTEAFF
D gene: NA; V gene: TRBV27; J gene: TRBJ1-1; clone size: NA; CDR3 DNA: TGTGCCAGCAGTCTTACATGGAGTTCTGAAGCTTTCTTT; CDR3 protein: CASSLTWSSEAFF
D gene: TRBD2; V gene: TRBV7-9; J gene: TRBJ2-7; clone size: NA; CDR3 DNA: TGTGCCAGCAGCGCGCGGGAGGGCCTCCACGAGCAGTACTTC; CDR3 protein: CASSAREGLHEQYF
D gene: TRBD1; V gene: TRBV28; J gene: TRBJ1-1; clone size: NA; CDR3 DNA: TGTGCCAGCAGTTCGTGGGACAGTATGAACACTGAAGCTTTCTTT; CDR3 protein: CASSSWDSMNTEAFF
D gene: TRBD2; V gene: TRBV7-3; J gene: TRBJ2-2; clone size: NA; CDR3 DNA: TGTGCCAGCAGCCCAGAGGGCCTAGCGGGATACGGGGAGCTGTTTTTT; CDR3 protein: CASSPEGLAGYGELFF
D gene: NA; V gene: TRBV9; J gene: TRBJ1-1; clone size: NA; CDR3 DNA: TGTGCCAGCAGCGTAGATGGAGGGGTCGCCACTGAAGCTTTCTTT; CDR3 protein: CASSVDGGVATEAFF
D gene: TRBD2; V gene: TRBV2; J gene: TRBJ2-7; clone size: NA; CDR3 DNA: TGTGCCAGCAGTGATTTGCAGGGAGGGGACGAGCAGTACTTC; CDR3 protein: CASSDLQGGDEQYF